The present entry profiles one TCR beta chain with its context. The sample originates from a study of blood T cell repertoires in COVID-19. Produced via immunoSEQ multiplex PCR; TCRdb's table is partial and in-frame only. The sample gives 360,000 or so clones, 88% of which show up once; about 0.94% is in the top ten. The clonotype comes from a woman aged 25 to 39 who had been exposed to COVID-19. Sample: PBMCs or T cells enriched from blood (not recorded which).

The CDR3 coding sequence is TGTGCTAGTGGACGCGGGAGGAACCAAGAGACCCAGTACTTC. Protein sequence: CASGRGRNQETQYF. The chain combines TRBV12-5 with TRBJ2-5, with 8 bases that match TRBD2. The CDR3 is 14 residues long. CDR1 and CDR2 from the germline V gene are LGHNT and FRNRAP. With V trimmed by 6 bases and J by 0 bases, 3 bases remained unmatched.